This passage covers 28 T cell receptor beta chains from one sample sequenced in a study of Graves' ophthalmopathy and Graves' hyperthyroidism. Amplification targeted the TCR beta CDR3 regions, with RNA transcripts as the source material. In the first round, RT-PCR was carried out with HTBI primers, and a multiplex PCR formed the second round. TCRdb called the multiplex PCR reads again in MiXCR, with one record for every CDR3 protein. Of hundreds of thousands of distinct CDR3 sequences listed, 22% were seen once; the top ten hold approximately 7.7%. Sequenced material: peripheral blood. These receptor sequences come from a woman under 30 with stable Graves' hyperthyroidism. Some clones in this sample may be carry-over from other donors' samples.

This clonotype has ten or more counts. This sequence joins TRBV6-5 and TRBJ1-1; a possible D gene is TRBD1 (6 bases). Germline V gene sequence: CDR1 MNHEY, CDR2 SVGAGI. V dropped 5 bases and J dropped 5 bases, with 9 bases sitting between them. CDR3 length: 12 amino acids. The CDR3 sequence: CASSRRGTEAFF. CDR3 nucleotide sequence: TGTGCCAGCAGTAGGAGGGGGACTGAAGCTTTCTTT.

This clonotype was seen ten or more times. The rearrangement links TRBV13 to TRBJ1-3, with D hard to call. V gave up 2 bases and J gave up 0 bases, with 8 bases separating them. Germline V gene data show CDR1 as PRHDT and CDR2 as FYEKMQ (reference sequence). This CDR3 has 15 amino acids. For the CDR3, the DNA is TGTGCCAGCAGCTTAATCCAGACCTCTGGAAACACCATATATTTT. It translates to CASSLIQTSGNTIYF. The full variable domain, its missing parts supplied by reference TRBV13 and TRBJ1-3, is AAGVIQSPRHLIKEKRETATLKCYPIPRHDTVYWYQQGPGQDPQFLISFYEKMQSDKGSIPDRFSAQQFSDYHSELNMSSLELGDSALYFCASSLIQTSGNTIYFGEGSWLTVV.

This clonotype was detected only a few times. A read error may account for a junction end that differs from germline. The genes are TRBV2 and TRBJ1-1, with D perhaps TRBD1 (6 bases). The CDR3 sequence is 15 residues long. Germline V CDR1 and CDR2: SNHLY, FYNNEI. The CDR3, as DNA: TGTGCCAGCAGAGGACAGCTCCCCATGAACACTGAAGCTTGCTTT. Amino acid sequence: CASRGQLPMNTEACF.

In this sample, this clonotype turned up many times. The chain uses TRBV2 and TRBJ1-2; perhaps TRBD1 as D (5 bases). The V and J ends lost 3 bases and 3 bases respectively, with 17 bases between them. From germline, CDR1 is SNHLY and CDR2 FYNNEI. The CDR3 is made up of 16 amino acids. The DNA for the CDR3 is TGTGCCAGCAGTGATCCCGGGGCAGCATCCCACTATGGCTACACCTTC. This encodes CASSDPGAASHYGYTF. The full variable domain, in which reference TRBV2 and TRBJ1-2 provide the parts outside the CDR3, is EPEVTQTPSHQVTQMGQEVILRCVPISNHLYFYWYRQILGQKVEFLVSFYNNEISEKSEIFDDQFSVERPDGSNFTLKIRSTKLEDSAMYFCASSDPGAASHYGYTFGSGTRLTVV.

This clonotype was counted ten times or more. The chain recombines TRBV6-1 with TRBJ2-5; D perhaps matches TRBD2 (6 bases). Germline CDR1 and CDR2: MNHNS and SASEGT. V shed 6 bases and J shed 9 bases, with 20 bases lying between them. The CDR3 totals 14 residues. CDR3 sequence (DNA): TGTGCCAGCAGCCCTCGGCCGGGACTCCCATCCCAGTACTTC. It encodes CASSPRPGLPSQYF.

This clonotype has ten or more counts. This chain links TRBV6-1 with TRBJ1-2; possible D gene TRBD1, 5 bases. The CDR3 has 13 amino acids. V gave up 0 bases and J gave up 8 bases, with 10 bases separating them. Germline V gene data show CDR1 as MNHNS and CDR2 as SASEGT. In DNA, the CDR3 is TGTGCCAGCAGTGAAGCTTCAGGGAACGGCTACACCTTC. It translates to CASSEASGNGYTF.

This clonotype came up once. A much larger clonotype is one base distant, so this may be a read error. DNA of the CDR3: TGTGCCAGCTGTTCTCACAGGGTGGGGACTGAAGCTTTCTTT. This sequence encodes CASCSHRVGTEAFF. The chain recombines TRBV6-5 with TRBJ1-1; D perhaps matches TRBD1 (6 bases). CDR1 and CDR2 (germline): MNHEY, SVGAGI. V lost 8 bases and J lost 5, with 18 bases in between. The CDR3 is 14 residues long.

This clonotype was found a few times. The gene calls are TRBV19 and TRBJ2-2, with TRBD1 matching 9 bases. The V gene's germline CDR1 is LNHDA and CDR2 SQIVND (reference sequence). J was trimmed by 6 bases and V by 0 bases; bases with no gene match: 2. The length of the CDR3 is 15 residues. CDR3 bases: TGTGCCAGTAGTATAGATCGACAGGGGGCCGGGGAGCTGTTTTTT. This encodes CASSIDRQGAGELFF.

The chain combines TRBV11-1 with TRBJ1-1, with D possibly being TRBD1 (5 bases). The V end lost 5 bases, the J end lost 0 bases, and 16 bases lay between the germline ends. Looked up from germline, CDR1 is SGHAT and CDR2 is FQDESV (reference sequence). The CDR3 loop spans 16 amino acids. CDR3 coding DNA: TGTGCCAGCAGCCGTGGGGAGGGGCTCCTGAACACTGAAGCTTTCTTT. Translating gives CASSRGEGLLNTEAFF.

The rearrangement uses TRBV27 and TRBJ2-5; D is unclear. The germline gives CDR1 MNHEY, CDR2 SMNVEV (reference sequence). Trimming took 0 bases from V and 5 from J, leaving 7 bases between them. This CDR3 region has 13 residues. The CDR3: CASSLSTLETQYF. The CDR3 coding sequence is TGTGCCAGCAGTTTATCCACGCTCGAGACCCAGTACTTC.

This clonotype was counted at least ten times. The chain is built from TRBV11-1 and TRBJ2-2; TRBD2 is a possible D gene (5 bases). The germline V gene has CDR1 SGHAT and CDR2 FQDESV (reference sequence). The CDR3 covers 15 residues. Trimming stripped 1 base from V and 6 bases from J, with 12 bases between. For the CDR3, the DNA is TGTGCCAGCAGCTTAGGTCTAGCTCAAGCCGGGGAGCTGTTTTTT. Residues: CASSLGLAQAGELFF.

This clonotype was picked up many times. The chain is built from TRBV6-5 and TRBJ2-7; TRBD2 might be the D (6 bases). Trimming took 2 bases from V and 4 from J, leaving 12 bases between them. The CDR3 consists of 14 residues. Germline V gives CDR1 MNHEY, CDR2 SVGAGI. The CDR3 nucleotides read TGTGCCAGCAGTTACATGAGGAGGGGTTACGAGCAGTACTTC. Its protein is CASSYMRRGYEQYF.

V usage is TRBV4-1 and J usage is TRBJ2-7; D is perhaps TRBD2 (6 bases). Germline V CDR1 and CDR2: MGHRA, YSYEKL. The CDR3 extends over 16 amino acids. V was shortened by 4 bases and J by 0 bases, with 16 bases between the two germline ends. CDR3 protein: CASSPYKPGDSYEQYF. CDR3 coding DNA: TGCGCCAGCAGCCCATATAAACCGGGAGACTCCTACGAGCAGTACTTC.

This clonotype was observed at least ten times. This rearrangement joins TRBV28 to TRBJ2-7; 10 bases are a match to TRBD1. V lost 2 bases to trimming and J lost 3 bases; unmatched junction nucleotides: 1. The CDR3 has 14 amino acids. Germline CDR1 reads MDHEN; CDR2 reads SYDVKM. CDR3 DNA sequence: TGTGCCAGCAGTTTAGGACAGGGGGACTACGAGCAGTACTTC. It encodes CASSLGQGDYEQYF.

This clonotype was counted a few times. This chain uses TRBV4-3 with TRBJ2-5, with 10 positions matching TRBD2. The CDR3 is made up of 14 amino acids. The junction had 3 bases not matched to a gene; V was cut back by 0 bases and J by 8 bases. Per the germline V gene, CDR1 is LGHNA and CDR2 is YSLEER. The CDR3 sequence: CASSQDTSGATQYF. CDR3 DNA: TGCGCCAGCAGCCAAGATACTAGCGGGGCAACCCAGTACTTC.

Notes on this clonotype: A much larger clone lies a single base off, so this may be a read error. No conserved phenylalanine or tryptophan ends this CDR3, so it is likely a read error. This chain links TRBV7-2 with TRBJ1-5; a possible D gene is TRBD1 (6 bases). The V end was cut by 5 bases, the J end by 4 bases, with 15 bases between. The CDR3 is made up of 15 amino acids. Germline lookup yields CDR1 SGHTA and CDR2 FQGNSA. The CDR3 sequence is CASSPQGGGNQPQHL. CDR3 DNA: TGTGCCAGCAGCCCACAGGGAGGAGGGAATCAGCCCCAGCATTTG.

This clonotype was picked up many times. The V and J genes are TRBV20-1 and TRBJ1-2; D remains unclear. The V gene lost 7 bases and the J gene lost 9 bases, with 15 bases spanning the gap. The CDR3 extends over 11 amino acids. Germline V gene lookup returns CDR1 DFQATT and CDR2 SNEGSKA (reference sequence). The CDR3 protein is CSVPERMSYTF. CDR3 in DNA: TGCAGTGTCCCGGAAAGAATGAGCTACACCTTC.

The chain carries TRBV27 and TRBJ2-2; D is ambiguous. There are 14 residues in the CDR3. Germline V lookup: CDR1 MNHEY, CDR2 SMNVEV (reference sequence). V was shortened by 9 bases and J by 7 bases, with 18 bases between the two germline ends. The CDR3 spells CASRPGPSGGELFF. In nucleotides, the CDR3 is TGTGCCAGTAGACCCGGGCCAAGTGGCGGGGAGCTGTTTTTT.

This chain connects TRBV12-3 or TRBV12-4 to TRBJ2-5; TRBD1 agrees at 8 bases. The ends lost 4 bases at V and 0 bases at J; junction bases unmatched: 7. The CDR3 extends over 16 amino acids. The CDR3 sequence: CASSSTGGMYQETQYF. CDR3 bases: TGTGCCAGCAGTTCCACAGGGGGGATGTACCAAGAGACCCAGTACTTC.

This clonotype was counted ten times or more. This chain links TRBV7-9 with TRBJ2-5, with D possibly called TRBD1 or TRBD2 (5 bases each). Germline loops: CDR1 SEHNR, CDR2 FQNEAQ (reference sequence). The CDR3 has 15 residues. With 3 bases removed from V and 2 bases from J, the gap between germline ends came to 13 bases. In nucleotides, the CDR3 is TGTGCCAGCAGCTTCCGGGACCGAGTACAAGAGACCCAGTACTTC. Residues: CASSFRDRVQETQYF.

This clonotype was counted ten times or more. The chain employs TRBV20-1 and TRBJ1-5, with D uncertain. V gave up 2 bases and J gave up 3 bases, with 5 bases separating them. This CDR3 is built from 12 residues. CDR1 and CDR2 (germline): DFQATT, SNEGSKA (reference sequence). CDR3 DNA sequence: TGCAGTGCTAGAACAAACAATCAGCCCCAGCATTTT. Encoded protein: CSARTNNQPQHF.

CDR3: CATSRGPDQPQHF. As DNA, the CDR3 is TGTGCCACCAGCAGGGGGCCCGATCAGCCCCAGCATTTT. The gene calls are TRBV15 and TRBJ1-5; a weak D match, TRBD1 (5 bases). The CDR3 length is 13 residues. The germline gives CDR1 LNHNV, CDR2 YYDKDF (reference sequence). V was clipped by 3 bases and J by 5 bases, with 8 bases between them.

The sample holds many counts of this clonotype. The chain combines TRBV20-1 with TRBJ1-1, with D uncertain. This CDR3 comprises 15 residues. CDR1 DFQATT and CDR2 SNEGSKA come from the germline V gene (reference sequence). V was clipped by 0 bases and J by 7 bases, with 18 bases between them. CDR3: CSARDLGKASFEAFF. In DNA, the CDR3 is TGCAGTGCTAGAGATTTGGGGAAGGCATCATTTGAAGCTTTCTTT.

The V gene is TRBV15, the J gene TRBJ1-5; D uncertain. V was cut by 3 bases and J by 4 bases, with 16 bases left in between. Germline V lookup: CDR1 LNHNV, CDR2 YYDKDF (reference sequence). This CDR3 is 16 amino acids long. The CDR3 is CATSRTRETANQPQHF. The CDR3 DNA reads as TGTGCCACCAGCAGGACCCGGGAGACCGCGAATCAGCCCCAGCATTTT. Full variable domain (rest looked up from reference TRBV15 and TRBJ1-5): DAMVIQNPRYQVTQFGKPVTLSCSQTLNHNVMYWYQQKSSQAPKLLFHYYDKDFNNEADTPDNFQSRRPNTSFCFLDIRSPGLGDTAMYLCATSRTRETANQPQHFGDGTRLSIL.

The rearrangement joins TRBV19 to TRBJ1-1; D unresolved. The germline V gene encodes CDR1 LNHDA and CDR2 SQIVND (reference sequence). V lost 3 bases and J 8 bases, leaving 7 bases between the germline ends. CDR3 length equals 11 residues. The CDR3 nucleotides read TGTGCCAGTAGTATCGGCAGCGAAGCTTTCTTT. It encodes CASSIGSEAFF.

The J gene is TRBJ2-2, the V gene TRBV19; TRBD1 matches at 10 bases. Germline CDR1 LNHDA, CDR2 SQIVND (reference sequence). The CDR3 loop spans 16 amino acids. Trimming cost V 3 bases and J 4 bases; bases outside gene matches: 5. The CDR3 coding sequence is TGTGCCAGTAGTATCCGGGACAGGGGCTTCACCGGGGAGCTGTTTTTT. Protein sequence: CASSIRDRGFTGELFF.

This clonotype was seen ten or more times. The V call is TRBV6-5, the J call TRBJ2-7; a possible D gene is TRBD1 (5 bases). The CDR3 has 14 residues. The germline V gene encodes CDR1 MNHEY and CDR2 SVGAGI. Trimming cost V 5 bases and J 2 bases, with 13 bases left between them. The CDR3 DNA follows: TGTGCCAGCAGTAGCCCAGGGAACCCCTACGAGCAGTACTTC. Amino acid sequence: CASSSPGNPYEQYF.

The table lists this clonotype with many counts. V and J are TRBV14 and TRBJ1-1; no firm D call. V lost 1 base, J lost 8 bases, and 17 bases lay in between. Germline lookup yields CDR1 SGHDN and CDR2 FVKESK. There are 15 residues in the CDR3. The DNA of the CDR3 is TGTGCCAGCAGCCAAGTGGTAGGTGGATGGGTGGAAGCTTTCTTT. It codes for CASSQVVGGWVEAFF.